This T cell receptor (beta chain) was captured by sequencing in a study of blood T cell repertoires in COVID-19. Whole-study context: Donors in the United States, Italy and Spain gave samples during acute or convalescent COVID-19. T cells, B-cell-depleted T cells, or PBMCs supplied cDNA or gDNA.

Deletions cut 4 bases from V and 2 bases from J, with 13 bases between. CDR1 is MNHEY and CDR2 is SVGAGI in the germline V gene. The CDR3 sequence is 15 residues long. Per the original data handling: Estimation of nucleated cell counts was performed using reference gene primer amplification. Libraries were prepared by immunoSEQ multiplex PCR; TCRdb keeps only in-frame clonotypes and omits some of them. The DNA gave D and trimming, while V, J and clone size come from that table. The sample includes approximately 57,000 clones, 80% to 90% of them seen just once. The rearrangement joins TRBV6-5 to TRBJ2-3, with D perhaps matching TRBD1 (6 bases). The TCR sequence derives from a man aged 45 to 65 with acute or convalescent COVID-19. The specimen was peripheral blood. CDR3: CASSSTPGATDTQYF. CDR3 in DNA: TGTGCCAGCAGTTCCACCCCAGGGGCCACAGATACGCAGTATTTT.